This paragraph reports one TCR beta chain. Its antigen is still unknown. The record originates from a study of shared clonotypes between healthy human individuals. Study-level points and caveats: Researchers found naive subsets generally carried larger estimated richness than memory subsets.

Per the germline V gene, CDR1 is KGHSH and CDR2 is LQKENI. This CDR3 region has 16 residues. J was trimmed by 0 bases and V by 3 bases; bases with no gene match: 4. Every subset's genomic DNA went evenly onto several immunoSEQ plates. Sequencing used immunoSEQ multiplex PCR; TCRdb keeps in-frame clones, though not all of them. The sample has 400,000 to 600,000 clones; roughly 95% are singletons. Sequences were obtained from naive CD4+ T cells sorted from blood. Subset here: CD45RA+ positively selected. The genes are TRBV18 and TRBJ2-2; 7 nucleotides match TRBD1. The clonotype was recovered from a woman aged 25 to 45 in good health. This CDR3 is CASSPPGQSNTGELFF. The CDR3 DNA reads TGTGCCAGCTCACCCCCGGGACAGTCGAACACCGGGGAGCTGTTTTTT.